This T cell receptor (beta chain) was sequenced during a study of T-cell reconstitution after alpha-beta-depleted transplantation in children. A TCRbeta library incorporating unique molecular identifiers was prepared. One entry per CDR3 protein, called by TCRdb with MiXCR from the PCR reads. The sample holds over 200,000 distinct CDR3 sequences, 8.5% to 10% seen once. The CDR3 extends over 14 amino acids. V lost 4 bases and J 4 bases, leaving 11 bases between the germline ends. Germline loops: CDR1 MNHNS, CDR2 SASEGT. This clonotype was seen only a few times. The material sequenced was PBMCs from the stem cell graft donor, taken from the stem cell graft. The receptor was derived from a human donor who donated a stem cell graft to a child with acute lymphoblastic leukemia. The chain uses TRBV6-1 and TRBJ2-1; D is ambiguous. CDR3 sequence (DNA): TGTGCCAGCAGTGTGGGCGGAACTTACAATGAGCAGTTCTTC. As protein: CASSVGGTYNEQFF.